This TCR beta chain emerged from a study of T cells in Graves' hyperthyroidism and ophthalmopathy. Study summary: Sampling of peripheral blood happened at initial diagnosis, prior to any treatment.

This clonotype was recorded a few times. J was trimmed by 3 bases and V by 6 bases; bases with no gene match: 6. The CDR3 is 14 residues long. TCR beta CDR3 regions were amplified from RNA transcripts. A set of HTBI primers served as the primers for a first-round RT-PCR of the TCR CDR3. TCRdb reprocessed the multiplex PCR reads with MiXCR, giving one entry per CDR3 protein. The repertoire consists of roughly 710,000 distinct CDR3 sequences, with around a third occurring once and the leading ten covering more than 25%. The sequence came from a woman between 35 and 50 years old with Graves' hyperthyroidism. Sequencing was done on a sample of blood. This chain uses TRBV12-3 or TRBV12-4 with TRBJ1-2; 8 bases align to TRBD1. This CDR3 is CASRVQGEYYGYTF. The CDR3, as DNA: TGTGCCAGCAGAGTACAGGGGGAGTACTATGGCTACACCTTC.